The rows below give T cell receptor beta chains drawn from one sample of a study of T cell repertoires in cytomegalovirus infection. TCRdb redid the calling of the reads with MiXCR, one entry per CDR3 protein. The sample shows about 740,000 distinct CDR3 sequences, 35% to 45% of them seen only once. Sequences were obtained from PBMCs. The origin of the receptors is a human donor in good health (CMV status not recorded). Some clones in this sample may be carry-over from other donors' samples. CDR3s include the opening cysteine and the closing phenylalanine or tryptophan. The order of the fields is V gene, clone size, D gene, CDR3 length, J gene, CDR3 protein, CDR3 DNA. A D gene is named only where the DNA matches it firmly. Expanded clones are given a class, and other clones once, few, many or no size at all.

TRBV7-2,many,NA,15,TRBJ1-1,CASSLVRPPNTEAFF,TGTGCCAGCAGCTTAGTTCGCCCACCGAACACTGAAGCTTTCTTT
TRBV10-3,few,NA,12,TRBJ2-7,CAIGGASYEQYF,TGTGCCATCGGGGGAGCCTCCTACGAGCAGTACTTC
TRBV7-2,many,TRBD2,15,TRBJ2-3,CASSFSGTNSDTQYF,TGTGCCAGCAGCTTCTCCGGGACTAACTCAGATACGCAGTATTTT
TRBV7-3,NA,TRBD1,14,TRBJ1-2,CASSFGTGSTGYTF,TGTGCCAGCAGCTTCGGGACAGGGAGTACCGGCTACACCTTC
TRBV6-1,NA,TRBD1,17,TRBJ2-5,CASRKSRDRGPQETQYF,TGTGCCAGCAGAAAAAGCCGGGACAGGGGGCCCCAAGAGACCCAGTACTTC
TRBV28,many,NA,12,TRBJ1-5,CASSVPRQPQHF,TGTGCCAGCAGTGTCCCACGGCAGCCCCAGCATTTT
TRBV25-1,NA,NA,15,TRBJ2-7,CASSESLTPSYEQYF,TGTGCCAGCAGTGAATCCTTGACTCCCTCCTACGAGCAGTACTTC
TRBV2,NA,TRBD1,17,TRBJ1-6,CASSEPRQGLGNSPLHF,TGTGCCAGCAGTGAACCCCGACAGGGGCTAGGAAATTCACCCCTCCACTTT
TRBV7-9,NA,NA,14,TRBJ2-5,CASSSGQFQETQYF,TGTGCCAGCAGCTCAGGACAGTTCCAAGAGACCCAGTACTTC
TRBV24-1,NA,NA,16,TRBJ2-1,CATSDLDTETYNEQFF,TGTGCCACCAGTGATTTGGACACGGAAACGTACAATGAGCAGTTCTTC
TRBV6-5,NA,NA,17,TRBJ2-2,CASTLSGASEYTGDLFF,TGTGCCAGCACCCTCAGTGGGGCTAGCGAATACACCGGGGATCTGTTTTTT